Sequencing of this T cell receptor (beta chain) was carried out in a study of OX40 agonist ivuxolimab in advanced cancers. Trimming at V came to 6 bases and at J to 1 base, leaving 0 bases not matched to a gene. Germline V gene lookup returns CDR1 WNHNN and CDR2 SYGVQD (reference sequence). This CDR3 has 14 residues. Some clones are missing from TCRdb's copy, which holds only in-frame ones; the method was immunoSEQ multiplex PCR. The repertoire consists of some 100,000 clones, with about 85% occurring once and the leading ten covering 0.95% to 1.2%. The sequence was obtained from an adult with an advanced solid tumor such as melanoma, head and neck, liver or kidney cancer. The sample in question was CD4+ or CD8+ T cells sorted from blood, obtained in a trial of the OX40 agonist ivuxolimab. The chain joins TRBV10-1 to TRBJ2-3; TRBD2 matches 11 bases. The CDR3 loop reads CASRTSGGTDTQYF. In DNA, the CDR3 is TGCGCCAGCAGGACTAGCGGGGGCACAGATACGCAGTATTTT.